The clone carrying this T cell receptor (beta chain) was seen only a few times. This sample was taken from a study of T cells in Graves' hyperthyroidism and ophthalmopathy. TCR beta CDR3 regions were amplified from RNA transcripts. HTBI primers were employed in a first-round RT-PCR of the TCR CDR3. TCRdb independently ran MiXCR on the multiplex PCR reads; one entry per CDR3 protein. The data contain 500,000 or so distinct CDR3 sequences, 15% to 20% of them singletons. The sequenced sample consisted of blood. This TCR was recovered from a woman in her late teens or twenties with Graves' ophthalmopathy.

The CDR3 here is CASSLGLAGAGELFF. The CDR3 DNA follows: TGTGCCAGCAGCTTAGGTCTAGCGGGAGCCGGGGAGCTGTTTTTT. The rearrangement links TRBV7-6 to TRBJ2-2, with 10 positions matching TRBD2. V lost 1 base to trimming and J lost 6 bases; unmatched junction nucleotides: 2. Germline loops: CDR1 SGHVS, CDR2 FNYEAQ. The CDR3 has 15 residues.